This T cell receptor (beta chain) is drawn from a study of blood T cell repertoires in COVID-19. In germline, CDR1 is SEHNR, CDR2 FQNEAQ (reference sequence). CDR3 length: 13 residues. Germline trimming cut 5 bases from V and 5 bases from J; bases unmatched to any gene: 3. TCRdb's table, derived via immunoSEQ multiplex PCR, lists solely in-frame clones and lacks some. The sample contains 250,000 to 350,000 clones, 75% to 90% of which appear only once. Material: peripheral blood. The chain couples TRBV7-9 to TRBJ1-2, with TRBD1 matching 9 bases. The source of this sequence is a woman in her sixties or seventies with COVID-19, enrolled during active disease. CDR3: CASSRDRAYGYTF. The DNA for the CDR3 is TGTGCCAGCAGCCGGGACAGGGCTTATGGCTACACCTTC.